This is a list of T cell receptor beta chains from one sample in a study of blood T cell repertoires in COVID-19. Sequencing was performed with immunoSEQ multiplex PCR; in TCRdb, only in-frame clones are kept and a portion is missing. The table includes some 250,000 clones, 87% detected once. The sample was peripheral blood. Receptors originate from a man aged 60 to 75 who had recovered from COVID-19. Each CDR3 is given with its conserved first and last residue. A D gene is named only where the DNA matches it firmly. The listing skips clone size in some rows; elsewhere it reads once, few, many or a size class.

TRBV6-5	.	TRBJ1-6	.	CASTKTVYNSPLHF	TGTGCCAGCACCAAGACAGTTTATAATTCACCCCTCCACTTT
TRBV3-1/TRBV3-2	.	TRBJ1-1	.	CASSQSTQGNTEAFF	TGTGCCAGCAGCCAATCTACCCAGGGGAACACTGAAGCTTTCTTT
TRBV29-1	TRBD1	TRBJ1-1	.	CSGLEGTGYTEAFF	TGCAGTGGTCTCGAGGGGACAGGGTACACTGAAGCTTTCTTT
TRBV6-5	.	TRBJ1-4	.	CASSYSRRVNEKLFF	TGTGCCAGCAGTTACTCGCGGAGGGTTAATGAAAAACTGTTTTTT
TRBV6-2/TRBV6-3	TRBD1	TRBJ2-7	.	CASSDLTGAYEQYF	TGTGCCAGCAGTGACCTGACAGGGGCCTACGAGCAGTACTTC
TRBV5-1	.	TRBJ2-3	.	CASSYRRDTQYF	TGCGCCAGCAGCTACAGACGGGATACGCAGTATTTT
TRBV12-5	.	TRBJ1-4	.	CASGLVLLGGEKLFF	TGTGCTAGTGGTTTGGTACTATTGGGGGGTGAAAAACTGTTTTTT
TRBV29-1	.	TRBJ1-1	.	CSVGAGVNTEAFF	TGCAGCGTGGGGGCGGGGGTGAACACTGAAGCTTTCTTT
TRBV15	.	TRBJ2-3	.	CATSRGAVYTDTQYF	TGTGCCACCAGCAGAGGGGCTGTATACACAGATACGCAGTATTTT
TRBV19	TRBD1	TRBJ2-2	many	CASSRQGAAGELFF	TGTGCCAGTAGTAGACAGGGGGCGGCCGGGGAGCTGTTTTTT
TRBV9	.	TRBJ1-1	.	CASSSVGGVSREHTEAFF	TGTGCCAGCAGCTCCGTGGGGGGGGTATCTCGAGAGCACACTGAAGCTTTCTTT
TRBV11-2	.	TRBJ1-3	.	CASSLSGLSGNTIYF	TGTGCCAGCAGCTTAAGCGGCCTCTCTGGAAACACCATATATTTT
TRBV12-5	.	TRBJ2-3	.	CASGLVVGDTQYF	TGTGCTAGTGGTTTGGTGGTTGGCGATACGCAGTATTTT
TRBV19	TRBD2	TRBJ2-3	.	CATEPGGLSTDTQYF	TGTGCCACCGAACCGGGGGGGCTTAGCACAGATACGCAGTATTTT
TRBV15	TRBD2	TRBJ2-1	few	CATSRPSGRAFDNEQFF	TGTGCCACCAGCAGACCTAGCGGGAGGGCTTTCGACAATGAGCAGTTCTTC
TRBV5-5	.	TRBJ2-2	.	CASSWGGPSGELFF	TGTGCCAGCAGCTGGGGCGGCCCTTCCGGGGAGCTGTTTTTT
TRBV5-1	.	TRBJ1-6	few	CASSLSEDNSPLHF	TGCGCCAGCAGCTTGTCCGAGGATAATTCACCCCTCCACTTT
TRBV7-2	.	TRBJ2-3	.	CASSLAGSTQYF	TGTGCCAGCAGTCTAGCCGGAAGTACGCAGTATTTT
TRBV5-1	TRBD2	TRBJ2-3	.	CASSWAGGPQDTQYF	TGCGCCAGCAGCTGGGCGGGGGGGCCCCAAGATACGCAGTATTTT
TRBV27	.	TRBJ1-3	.	CASSLGRGGNTIYF	TGTGCCAGCAGTTTGGGGAGGGGTGGAAACACCATATATTTT
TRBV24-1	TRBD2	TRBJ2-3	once	CATSDLAGGSTDTQYF	TGTGCCACCAGTGATCTAGCGGGGGGGAGCACAGATACGCAGTATTTT
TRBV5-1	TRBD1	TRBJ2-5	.	CASSLEGQGKIWAQYF	TGCGCCAGCAGCTTGGAAGGACAGGGCAAAATCTGGGCCCAGTACTTC
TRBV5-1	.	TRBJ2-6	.	CASSHEAGANVLTF	TGCGCCAGCAGTCATGAGGCTGGGGCCAACGTCCTGACTTTC
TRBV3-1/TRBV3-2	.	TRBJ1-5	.	CASSQEARYSNQPQHF	TGTGCCAGCAGCCAAGAGGCGAGGTATAGCAATCAGCCCCAGCATTTT
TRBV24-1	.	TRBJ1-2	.	CATSDLDKPYGYTF	TGTGCCACCAGTGATTTAGACAAACCCTATGGCTACACCTTC
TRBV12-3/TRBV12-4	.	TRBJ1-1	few	CASSFQGSTEAFF	TGTGCCAGCAGTTTCCAGGGTAGCACTGAAGCTTTCTTT
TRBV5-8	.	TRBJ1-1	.	CASSFGKRGNTEAFF	TGTGCCAGCAGCTTCGGAAAACGAGGAAACACTGAAGCTTTCTTT
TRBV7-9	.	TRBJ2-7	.	CASSRTAAHEQYF	TGTGCCAGCAGCCGGACTGCCGCCCACGAGCAGTACTTC